This T cell receptor beta chain was retrieved from a study of cytomegalovirus exposure and HLA in healthy donors. Per germline, CDR1 LNHNV and CDR2 YYDKDF (reference sequence). This CDR3 comprises 14 residues. Trimming shortened V by 1 base and J by 0 bases, and 6 bases separated the two germline ends. Primers for the PCR totalled 60 Vbeta and 13 Jbeta. The assay was immunoSEQ multiplex PCR, and TCRdb's table has in-frame clones only and misses some. The sample gives 150,000 to 200,000 clones, 55% to 65% of which show up once; roughly 2.9% is in the top ten. The chain joins TRBV15 to TRBJ1-1, with a possible D match to TRBD1 (5 bases). This TCR came from a man aged 35-49 years in good health and CMV-seronegative. The specimen was PBMCs. CDR3 residues: CATSRGGLNTEAFF. CDR3 bases: TGTGCCACCAGCAGAGGGGGCCTGAACACTGAAGCTTTCTTT.